The rows below give T cell receptor beta chains drawn from one sample of a study of beta chain features in type 1 diabetes. Generated by immunoSEQ multiplex PCR, the TCRdb table keeps only in-frame clones and is missing some. The table records about 370,000 clones, roughly a tenth of them present only once. Material: central memory CD4+ T cells from blood. The receptors derive from a man aged 30-40 years with type 1 diabetes. Each CDR3 is given with its conserved first and last residue. The D gene is left open where the match is weak. For some rows the clone size is stated as once, few or many, or as a class when expanded; others skip it.

D gene	V gene	clone size	J gene	CDR3 protein	CDR3 DNA
TRBD1	TRBV18	few	TRBJ2-2	CASSYTLTGVESGELFF	TGTGCCAGCTCGTATACTCTGACAGGGGTGGAATCCGGGGAGCTGTTTTTT
TRBD2	TRBV29-1	-	TRBJ2-1	CSVVGPGLANNEQFF	TGCAGCGTTGTTGGCCCTGGACTAGCGAACAATGAGCAGTTCTTC
-	TRBV27	-	TRBJ1-5	CASSRTGKMDPQHF	TGTGCCAGCAGCCGCACAGGGAAAATGGATCCCCAGCATTTT
-	TRBV6-1	few	TRBJ2-5	CASSGLETQYF	TGTGCCAGCAGTGGTCTCGAGACCCAGTACTTC
-	TRBV11-3	-	TRBJ1-1	CASSQGWGTEAFF	TGTGCCAGCAGTCAAGGGTGGGGCACTGAAGCTTTCTTT
-	TRBV9	few	TRBJ1-1	CASSVQGGTEAFF	TGTGCCAGCAGCGTCCAGGGAGGGACTGAAGCTTTCTTT
-	TRBV19	-	TRBJ2-1	CASSTRGLINEQFF	TGTGCCAGTAGTACGCGGGGACTCATAAATGAGCAGTTCTTC
-	TRBV11-2	-	TRBJ2-3	CASSLDPQGDTQYF	TGTGCCAGCAGCTTAGATCCGCAGGGGGATACGCAGTATTTT
TRBD2	TRBV10-2	many	TRBJ2-5	CASRPTSGRSDAETQYF	TGCGCCAGCAGGCCGACTAGCGGGAGATCGGACGCAGAGACCCAGTACTTC
TRBD1	TRBV6-6	-	TRBJ2-2	CASSLGQGTGELFF	TGTGCCAGCAGTCTAGGACAGGGAACCGGGGAGCTGTTTTTT
TRBD2	TRBV9	-	TRBJ2-7	CASSQDRDNLAVTYEQYF	TGTGCCAGCAGCCAAGATCGCGATAACCTAGCGGTTACCTACGAGCAGTACTTC
-	TRBV6-5	-	TRBJ2-6	CASKGGSSGANVLTF	TGTGCCAGCAAGGGGGGGAGCTCTGGGGCCAACGTCCTGACTTTC
TRBD1	TRBV29-1	-	TRBJ2-7	CSVDAGQGFYEQYF	TGCAGCGTTGATGCAGGACAGGGGTTTTACGAGCAGTACTTC
-	TRBV5-4	few	TRBJ1-1	CASSPLAEMNTEAFF	TGTGCCAGCAGCCCCCTGGCTGAAATGAACACTGAAGCTTTCTTT
TRBD2	TRBV27	few	TRBJ2-3	CASSPGLAWISTDTQYF	TGTGCCAGCAGTCCGGGACTAGCGTGGATCAGCACAGATACGCAGTATTTT
TRBD2	TRBV28	-	TRBJ2-3	CASSLPTKGLARQYF	TGTGCCAGCAGTTTACCCACTAAGGGACTAGCGAGGCAGTATTTT
TRBD1	TRBV28	many	TRBJ2-5	CASSSTGAGETQYF	TGTGCCAGCAGTTCGACAGGGGCGGGAGAGACCCAGTACTTC
TRBD1	TRBV18	many	TRBJ1-5	CASSTGTGRNQPQHF	TGTGCCAGCTCAACCGGGACAGGGCGTAATCAGCCCCAGCATTTT
-	TRBV5-1	-	TRBJ2-7	CASSPRPGWDEQYF	TGCGCCAGCAGCCCTAGGCCGGGCTGGGACGAGCAGTACTTC
-	TRBV25-1	-	TRBJ2-5	CASLPQGRETQYF	TGTGCCAGCTTGCCCCAGGGAAGAGAGACCCAGTACTTC
-	TRBV5-6	-	TRBJ2-6	CASSLANSGANVLTF	TGTGCCAGCAGCTTGGCTAACTCTGGGGCCAACGTCCTGACTTTC
TRBD1	TRBV7-8	few	TRBJ1-5	CASSPAGTGGVQPQHF	TGTGCCAGCAGCCCTGCGGGGACAGGGGGGGTTCAGCCCCAGCATTTT
-	TRBV20-1	few	TRBJ1-1	CSAGDDTEAFF	TGCAGTGCCGGAGACGACACTGAAGCTTTCTTT
TRBD2	TRBV7-9	few	TRBJ2-2	CASSPGRGTTGELFF	TGTGCCAGCAGCCCCGGGAGGGGGACGACCGGGGAGCTGTTTTTT
-	TRBV27	few	TRBJ2-5	CASSSDSGQETQYF	TGTGCCAGCAGTTCGGATAGCGGACAAGAGACCCAGTACTTC
TRBD1	TRBV19	-	TRBJ2-7	CATQDRKYEQYF	TGTGCCACTCAGGACAGGAAGTACGAGCAGTACTTC
-	TRBV28	-	TRBJ2-5	CASRSGGKETQYF	TGTGCCAGCAGATCCGGGGGAAAAGAGACCCAGTACTTC
-	TRBV28	few	TRBJ1-2	CASGFSGTASHGTTF	TGTGCCAGCGGGTTCTCCGGGACGGCATCTCATGGGACCACCTTC
-	TRBV27	many	TRBJ2-7	CASLGLGAGSYEQYF	TGTGCCAGCCTGGGCCTGGGCGCGGGTTCCTACGAGCAGTACTTC
TRBD1	TRBV5-1	-	TRBJ2-7	CASSIGTAGEQYF	TGCGCCAGCAGCATAGGGACAGCCGGAGAGCAGTACTTC
-	TRBV9	many	TRBJ1-2	CASSLDREGYTF	TGTGCCAGCAGTCTCGACCGGGAAGGCTACACCTTC
-	TRBV5-4	few	TRBJ2-7	CASSESSYEQYF	TGTGCCAGCAGCGAGAGCTCCTACGAGCAGTACTTC
TRBD2	TRBV4-3	-	TRBJ2-1	CASSHTSGRINEQFF	TGCGCCAGCAGCCACACTAGCGGGAGAATTAATGAGCAGTTCTTC
-	TRBV15	many	TRBJ2-5	CATSNPGGGQTQYF	TGTGCCACCAGCAATCCAGGTGGGGGGCAGACCCAGTACTTC
TRBD2	TRBV6-1	few	TRBJ2-3	CASSAGAGPDTQYF	TGTGCCAGCTCGGCGGGAGCAGGACCAGATACGCAGTATTTT
TRBD1	TRBV18	few	TRBJ1-5	CASSSRQGENQPQHF	TGTGCCAGCTCATCGAGACAGGGAGAGAATCAGCCCCAGCATTTT
-	TRBV20-1	few	TRBJ1-3	CSARTGNTIYF	TGCAGTGCTAGAACTGGAAACACCATATATTTT
-	TRBV13	-	TRBJ2-7	CASSEGYEQYF	TGTGCCAGCAGTGAAGGGTACGAGCAGTACTTC
TRBD1	TRBV4-1	-	TRBJ1-5	CASSQLMTGNQPQHF	TGCGCCAGCAGCCAATTGATGACAGGGAATCAGCCCCAGCATTTT
-	TRBV12-5	few	TRBJ2-7	CASGLVEGRPYEQYF	TGTGCTAGTGGTTTGGTCGAAGGGCGTCCGTACGAGCAGTACTTC
-	TRBV28	-	TRBJ2-6	CASSLHATGANVLTF	TGTGCCAGCAGTTTACACGCTACTGGGGCCAACGTCCTGACTTTC
-	TRBV6-6	-	TRBJ2-7	CASSPSDEQYF	TGTGCCAGCAGCCCTTCGGACGAGCAGTACTTC
-	TRBV27	-	TRBJ1-4	CASSFRPGATNEKLFF	TGTGCCAGCAGTTTCCGACCCGGGGCCACTAATGAAAAACTGTTTTTT
TRBD1	TRBV19	-	TRBJ1-1	CASSTTGQVDTEAFF	TGTGCCAGTAGTACCACGGGACAGGTAGACACTGAAGCTTTCTTT
-	TRBV5-1	many	TRBJ2-1	CASSLEGYGNYNEQFF	TGCGCCAGCAGTCTAGAGGGGTACGGAAACTACAATGAGCAGTTCTTC
-	TRBV19	-	TRBJ2-3	CASTWTKTDTQYF	TGTGCCAGTACTTGGACTAAAACAGATACGCAGTATTTT
-	TRBV5-1	few	TRBJ2-7	CASSEADGGEQYF	TGCGCCAGCAGCGAGGCGGACGGAGGAGAGCAGTACTTC
TRBD1	TRBV28	many	TRBJ2-5	CASSSPDRWGETQYF	TGTGCCAGCAGTTCCCCGGACAGGTGGGGGGAGACCCAGTACTTC
-	TRBV6-1	few	TRBJ2-1	CASSQQVYVFF	TGTGCCAGCAGTCAACAGGTTTACGTGTTCTTC
-	TRBV14	many	TRBJ2-2	CASSHVNTGELFF	TGTGCCAGCAGCCACGTGAACACCGGGGAGCTGTTTTTT
-	TRBV9	-	TRBJ2-5	CASSARSGDTGTQYF	TGTGCCAGCAGCGCCCGTTCAGGGGATACGGGGACCCAGTACTTC
-	TRBV18	-	TRBJ1-4	CASSPRGNAATNEKLFF	TGTGCCAGCTCACCAAGGGGGAACGCGGCAACTAATGAAAAACTGTTTTTT
-	TRBV7-2	few	TRBJ2-3	CASSDQYGNTDTQYF	TGTGCCAGCAGCGATCAGTACGGGAATACAGATACGCAGTATTTT
TRBD1	TRBV27	few	TRBJ2-2	CASSLWGQLNTGELFF	TGTGCCAGCAGTTTGTGGGGACAGTTGAACACCGGGGAGCTGTTTTTT